The 13 T cell receptor beta chains below all came from one sample that was sequenced in a study of T cells in Graves' hyperthyroidism and ophthalmopathy (dated by TCRdb to the late 2010s). The library was built by means of multiplex PCR. Instrument used: Illumina HiSeq 2000. TCR beta CDR3 regions were amplified from RNA transcripts. For the first round of RT-PCR on the TCR CDR3, the HTBI primer set was used together with the Qiagen OneStep RT-PCR kit. TCRdb passed the public sequencing reads through fastp at Q25 and MiXCR, retaining productive beta sequences. Each entry merges the rows of one CDR3 protein and shows their most common DNA and genes. The sample table contains hundreds of thousands of distinct CDR3 sequences; only one count was recorded for around 40% of them. In total, the top ten clones hold around 31% of the sample. Sequences were obtained from blood. All receptors derive from a woman aged 40-49 years with Graves' hyperthyroidism.

This clonotype was counted only a few times. The chain carries TRBV6-5 and TRBJ1-4; D is undetermined. Trimming cost V 6 bases and J 6 bases, with 11 bases left between them. Germline lookup yields CDR1 MNHEY and CDR2 SVGAGI. The CDR3 is 13 amino acids. The CDR3 loop reads CASSRWLDEKLFF. The CDR3 DNA sequence: TGTGCCAGCAGCCGATGGTTGGATGAAAAACTGTTTTTT.

As for this clonotype: Compared with germline, one end of the junction differs, possibly owing to a read error. The chain links TRBV7-2 to TRBJ1-6; TRBD1 might be the D (5 bases). CDR3 length: 14 amino acids. CDR1 is SGHTA and CDR2 is FQGNSA in the germline V gene. Here the CDR3 reads CASGLEGRNSPLHF. CDR3 sequence (DNA): TGTGCCAGCGGCTTAGAGGGGCGAAATTCACCCCTCCACTTT.

Comments on this clonotype: This may be a read error, as it is one base from a much larger clone. The V and J genes are TRBV20-1 and TRBJ1-5, with D uncertain. The CDR3 is 13 residues long. Trimming removed 6 bases at V and 0 bases at J, with 9 bases between. Germline assignment: CDR1 DFQATT and CDR2 SNEGSKA (reference sequence). The CDR3 protein is CSALTISNQPQHF. The CDR3 nucleotides are TGCAGTGCCTTGACTATTAGCAATCAGCCCCAGCATTTT.

This clonotype appeared a few times. The junction departs from the called germline gene at one end, perhaps through a read error. The chain carries TRBV10-3 and TRBJ2-7, with D perhaps assigned TRBD1 or TRBD2 (7 bases each). The CDR3 is 14 residues long. Germline CDR1 is ENHRY and CDR2 is SYGVKD. The CDR3 nucleotides read TGTGCCAGCAGTTCTGACAGGGAGGGACCCCAGCAGTACTTC. Its translation: CASSSDREGPQQYF.

The J gene is TRBJ1-5, the V gene TRBV4-3, with D maybe TRBD1 (6 bases). Germline values: CDR1 LGHNA, CDR2 YSLEER. V lost 2 bases and J 7 bases, leaving 15 bases between the germline ends. The CDR3 runs to 15 residues. CDR3 DNA: TGCGCCAGCAGCCAATTCTCTGGGGGCAGGCAGCCCCAGCATTTT. This codes for CASSQFSGGRQPQHF.

This clonotype was seen many times. V and J are TRBV29-1 and TRBJ2-7; 9 bases are shared with TRBD1. J lost 3 bases, V lost 4 bases, and 13 bases had no gene match. In germline, CDR1 is SQVTM, CDR2 ANQGSEA. The CDR3 loop spans 16 amino acids. CDR3: CSVVAQGAYYVYEQYF. The CDR3 nucleotides read TGCAGCGTTGTTGCACAGGGGGCGTATTATGTCTACGAGCAGTACTTC.

The chain combines TRBV7-2 with TRBJ2-3; a possible D gene is TRBD1 (5 bases). The length of the CDR3 is 14 residues. CDR1 SGHTA and CDR2 FQGNSA come from the germline V gene. V was cut by 5 bases and J by 2 bases, with 11 bases left in between. The CDR3 spells CASSDHRPTDTQYF. In DNA form, the CDR3 reads TGTGCCAGCAGCGATCACAGGCCCACAGATACGCAGTATTTT. The full variable domain, completed using reference TRBV7-2 and TRBJ2-3, is GAGVSQSPSNKVTEKGKDVELRCDPISGHTALYWYRQSLGQGLEFLIYFQGNSAPDKSGLPSDRFSAERTGGSVSTLTIQRTQQEDSAVYLCASSDHRPTDTQYFGPGTRLTVL.

The chain recombines TRBV4-2 with TRBJ1-4, with D unresolved. Trimming shortened V by 1 base and J by 0 bases, and 9 bases separated the two germline ends. Germline V gene sequence: CDR1 LGHNA, CDR2 YNFKEQ. The CDR3 runs to 16 residues. For the CDR3, the DNA is TGTGCCAGCAGCCAAGTAGGAACTGCAACTAATGAAAAACTGTTTTTT. Its protein is CASSQVGTATNEKLFF.

There are a few counts of this clonotype. The V and J genes are TRBV6-6 and TRBJ1-5, with a tentative D call TRBD1 (5 bases). This CDR3 region has 13 residues. From germline, CDR1 is MNHNY and CDR2 SVGAGI (reference sequence). With 8 bases removed from V and 1 base from J, the gap between germline ends came to 9 bases. The chain's CDR3 is CASGGVSNQPQHF. CDR3 bases: TGTGCCAGCGGGGGAGTAAGCAATCAGCCCCAGCATTTT.

As concerns this clonotype: A much larger clone sits a single nucleotide away, making a read error possible. The V gene is TRBV10-3, the J gene TRBJ1-5; no firm D call. This CDR3 comprises 12 residues. Germline V gives CDR1 ENHRY, CDR2 SYGVKD. For the CDR3, the DNA is TGTGCCACGGGGAATAACAATCAGTCCCAGCATTTT. This codes for CATGNNNQSQHF.

The chain uses TRBV5-1 and TRBJ1-1; 7 bases are shared with TRBD1. CDR1 is SGHRS and CDR2 is YFSETQ in the germline V gene. The CDR3 runs 14 residues. Losses at the gene ends were 4 bases for V and 1 base for J; bases not matched to a gene: 4. This CDR3 is CASSRWTGNTEAFF. The CDR3 coding sequence is TGCGCCAGCAGCCGTTGGACAGGGAACACTGAAGCTTTCTTT. Together with reference TRBV5-1 and TRBJ1-1, the CDR3 gives the full variable domain: KAGVTQTPRYLIKTRGQQVTLSCSPISGHRSVSWYQQTPGQGLQFLFEYFSETQRNKGNFPGRFSGRQFSNSRSEMNVSTLELGDSALYLCASSRWTGNTEAFFGQGTRLTVV.

This clonotype has only a few counts. The chain uses TRBV9 and TRBJ2-5; possible D gene TRBD2, 5 bases. CDR1 is SGDLS and CDR2 is YYNGEE in the germline V gene. With 3 bases removed from V and 4 bases from J, the gap between germline ends came to 16 bases. The CDR3 runs to 15 residues. CDR3 amino acids: CASSAPSGIRETQYF. CDR3 DNA: TGTGCCAGCAGCGCCCCGTCCGGGATCCGAGAGACCCAGTACTTC.

V is TRBV10-2 and J is TRBJ1-1; D is uncertain. This CDR3 region has 15 residues. Trimming took 6 bases from V and 3 from J, leaving 17 bases between them. Germline CDR1 and CDR2: WSHSY and SAAADI. The CDR3 DNA reads as TGCGCCAGCAGCCACCCCGGGAGGGTCTACACTGAAGCTTTCTTT. Residues: CASSHPGRVYTEAFF.